A single sample is the source of the 30 T cell receptor beta chains below, sequenced in a study of blood T cell repertoires in COVID-19 (dated by TCRdb to 2019 to 2021). The method behind the library was the immunoSEQ multiplex PCR assay. Imported from immuneACCESS, the table was reduced by TCRdb to in-frame sequences with V and J called. These copies leave out some clones; in studies compared against another copy, an unresolved V gene accounts for under half, and the cause of the remainder is not known. The sample has 300,000 or so clones on record, approximately 84% of them singletons. Approximately 1% of the sample comes from the top ten. Sequencing was performed on PBMCs or T cells enriched from blood (not recorded which). These receptor sequences come from a woman under 40 who had recovered from COVID-19.

This chain joins TRBV24-1 and TRBJ1-5, with D perhaps TRBD1 (6 bases). The CDR3 is 16 amino acids. V lost 3 bases and J 7 bases, leaving 18 bases between the germline ends. Germline V lookup: CDR1 KGHDR, CDR2 SFDVKD. The CDR3 DNA is TGTGCCACCAGTGATGGTGGGGGGGCTTCCGGGCAGCCCCAGCATTTT. Translation: CATSDGGGASGQPQHF.

V usage is TRBV7-8 and J usage is TRBJ2-1, with D possibly matching TRBD2 (6 bases). The CDR3 spans 16 residues. Trimming removed 0 bases at V and 8 bases at J, with 17 bases between. The germline V gene has CDR1 SGHVS and CDR2 FQNEAQ. Here the CDR3 DNA reads TGTGCCAGCAGCTTAGCTCCCGGTGGGCGGGGTGATGAGCAGTTCTTC. Translated, it gives CASSLAPGGRGDEQFF.

This clone was observed a handful of times. The CDR3 coding sequence is TGTGCCAGCAGTCTCACCGGGGGGCGCGAGCAGTACTTC. It specifies CASSLTGGREQYF. The rearrangement links TRBV28 to TRBJ2-7; a weak D match, TRBD2 (7 bases). The V end was cut by 5 bases, the J end by 6 bases, with 14 bases between. This CDR3 comprises 13 residues. Germline V gene lookup returns CDR1 MDHEN and CDR2 SYDVKM.

This chain uses TRBV28 with TRBJ2-3, with 8 bases matching TRBD1. CDR3 size: 15 residues. Trimming at V came to 5 bases and at J to 1 base, leaving 5 bases not matched to a gene. Germline values: CDR1 MDHEN, CDR2 SYDVKM. This chain's CDR3 is CASSPRGQGTDTQYF. CDR3 bases: TGTGCCAGCAGTCCCAGGGGGCAGGGCACAGATACGCAGTATTTT.

The chain recombines TRBV6-1 with TRBJ1-2; TRBD1 aligns across 11 bases. V trimming: 2 bases; J trimming: 7 bases; junction bases outside the gene matches: 9. Germline CDR1 MNHNS, CDR2 SASEGT. The CDR3 has 16 residues. CDR3 in amino acids: CASSERWTGGRVGYTF. The CDR3 nucleotides read TGTGCCAGCAGTGAACGGTGGACAGGGGGCAGGGTTGGCTACACCTTC.

The chain recombines TRBV4-1 with TRBJ1-5, with 7 bases lining up with TRBD1. This CDR3 contains 15 residues. Germline CDR1 MGHRA, CDR2 YSYEKL. V shed 1 base, J shed 5 bases, and the junction held 5 bases outside the gene matches. CDR3 sequence reads: CASSQAGQSDQPQHF. In nucleotides, the CDR3 is TGCGCCAGCAGCCAAGCGGGACAGTCGGATCAGCCCCAGCATTTT.

The chain links TRBV19 to TRBJ2-7, with TRBD1 matching over 9 bases. Germline V gene sequence: CDR1 LNHDA, CDR2 SQIVND (reference sequence). With 6 bases clipped from V and 5 bases from J, the junction kept 11 bases outside the gene matches. This CDR3 region has 15 residues. The CDR3 sequence is CASRPGQGIQDEQYF. The DNA for the CDR3 is TGTGCCAGTAGACCGGGACAGGGAATACAAGACGAGCAGTACTTC.

The chain has TRBV5-1 and TRBJ1-5; the D gene is possibly TRBD1 (5 bases). This CDR3 region has 15 residues. Trimming shortened V by 4 bases and J by 6 bases, and 17 bases separated the two germline ends. CDR1 and CDR2 from the germline V gene are SGHRS and YFSETQ. The CDR3, as DNA: TGCGCCAGCAGCCTAATTCCAGGGAGGGGTCAGCCCCAGCATTTT. Encoded protein: CASSLIPGRGQPQHF.

V is TRBV27 and J is TRBJ1-2, with 8 bases identical to TRBD1. This CDR3 has 13 residues. The germline CDR1 and CDR2 sequences are MNHEY and SMNVEV (reference sequence). The J segment lost 4 bases and the V segment lost 8 bases, leaving 6 bases of the junction unmatched. CDR3 sequence reads: CASGTQGVYGYTF. The CDR3 bases are TGTGCCAGCGGAACACAGGGGGTCTATGGCTACACCTTC.

This clone was detected a few times. The chain recombines TRBV5-4 with TRBJ2-7; TRBD2 might be the D (6 bases). Germline CDR1 SGHNT, CDR2 YYREEE (reference sequence). The CDR3 loop spans 16 amino acids. The ends were cut back, 1 base at V and 0 bases at J, with 14 bases in the middle. CDR3 region: CASSLTGDGSSYEQYF. As DNA, the CDR3 is TGTGCCAGCAGCTTGACGGGGGACGGGAGCTCCTACGAGCAGTACTTC.

V and J are TRBV18 and TRBJ1-3; D gene uncertain. The germline V and J ends were trimmed by 6 bases and 1 base, with 13 bases remaining between them. This CDR3 contains 15 residues. Per germline, CDR1 KGHSH and CDR2 LQKENI. CDR3 bases: TGTGCCAGCTCGCCCCTAGCGGGGTCTGGAAACACCATATATTTT. Its translation: CASSPLAGSGNTIYF.

V gene TRBV11-2 combines with J gene TRBJ1-4; D is possibly TRBD1 (5 bases). This CDR3 spans 16 amino acids. Between the trimmed V and J ends, which lost 4 bases and 8 bases, there was a span of 20 bases. Germline CDR1 and CDR2: SGHAT and FQNNGV. The CDR3 sequence is CASSSPEPGLGEKLFF. DNA of the CDR3: TGTGCCAGCAGCTCTCCCGAGCCAGGGCTCGGCGAAAAACTGTTTTTT.

This chain joins TRBV7-9 and TRBJ2-1; TRBD1 matches 8 bases. Per germline, CDR1 SEHNR and CDR2 FQNEAQ (reference sequence). This CDR3 comprises 17 residues. The V and J ends lost 5 bases and 5 bases, in that order; junction bases with no gene match: 14. The DNA of the CDR3 is TGTGCCAGCAGCACCGCCGTGAGGACAGGGACGGACAATGAGCAGTTCTTC. Protein: CASSTAVRTGTDNEQFF.

Regarding this clone: Relative to the germline gene, one junction end is altered; a read error may explain this. This chain joins TRBV30 and TRBJ2-7; 10 nucleotides line up with TRBD1. The germline gives CDR1 GTSNPN, CDR2 SVGIG (reference sequence). This CDR3 has 11 amino acids. CDR3 protein: CAWRVRDRGLF. CDR3 sequence (DNA): TGTGCCTGGAGAGTCCGGGACAGGGGCCTCTTC.

The genes are TRBV4-1 and TRBJ2-7; 8 positions agree with TRBD1. CDR3 length: 16 residues. The germline V gene has CDR1 MGHRA and CDR2 YSYEKL. V dropped 4 bases and J dropped 5; count of bases not matched to a gene: 13. The CDR3 bases are TGCGCCAGCAGCCTTATCTACCCCGACAGGGGAAACGAGCAGTACTTC. This codes for CASSLIYPDRGNEQYF.

V gene TRBV5-3 combines with J gene TRBJ1-5; D is unclear. TRBV5-3 is an open reading frame whose function is uncertain. V was shortened by 2 bases and J by 0 bases, with 6 bases between the two germline ends. This CDR3 spans 14 amino acids. The CDR3 DNA follows: TGTGCCAGAAGCTTCCCAGATAGCAATCAGCCCCAGCATTTT. Its translation is CARSFPDSNQPQHF.

The chain has TRBV24-1 and TRBJ1-5, with TRBD1 matching over 8 bases. The CDR3 extends over 16 amino acids. With V trimmed by 2 bases and J by 2 bases, 4 bases remained unmatched. The germline CDR1 and CDR2 sequences are KGHDR and SFDVKD. The CDR3 loop is CATSDSDRGGNQPQHF. DNA of the CDR3: TGTGCCACCAGTGATTCAGACAGGGGCGGCAATCAGCCCCAGCATTTT.

The rearrangement joins TRBV27 to TRBJ2-5, with a tentative D call TRBD2 (5 bases). From germline, CDR1 is MNHEY and CDR2 SMNVEV (reference sequence). Trimming shortened V by 0 bases and J by 5 bases, and 16 bases separated the two germline ends. The length of the CDR3 is 16 residues. The chain's CDR3 is CASSLSRREFWETQYF. For the CDR3, the DNA is TGTGCCAGCAGTTTATCCCGACGGGAATTTTGGGAGACCCAGTACTTC.

This clone was seen more than once but under ten times. The chain combines TRBV19 with TRBJ2-5; D might be TRBD1 (6 bases). CDR3 length equals 14 residues. Looked up from germline, CDR1 is LNHDA and CDR2 is SQIVND (reference sequence). The V gene lost 5 bases and the J gene lost 5 bases, with 15 bases spanning the gap. The CDR3 nucleotides read TGTGCCAGTAGTTGGGGCAGGGGTTCGGAGACCCAGTACTTC. It yields the protein CASSWGRGSETQYF.

The genes are TRBV7-9 and TRBJ1-6, with no clear D. CDR3 length: 17 amino acids. V was trimmed by 4 bases and J by 0 bases, leaving 13 bases between them. The germline gives CDR1 SEHNR, CDR2 FQNEAQ (reference sequence). CDR3 sequence reads: CASSSSRSPSYNSPLHF. CDR3 in DNA: TGTGCCAGCAGCTCGTCGAGGTCCCCCTCCTATAATTCACCCCTCCACTTT.

The chain employs TRBV11-2 and TRBJ2-1, with TRBD1 matching over 10 bases. The CDR3 spans 14 residues. The J segment lost 6 bases and the V segment lost 10 bases, leaving 9 bases of the junction unmatched. From germline, CDR1 is SGHAT and CDR2 FQNNGV. In DNA, the CDR3 is TGTGCCACTATGGGACAGGGGTTCGCCAATGAGCAGTTCTTC. Protein: CATMGQGFANEQFF.

The genes are TRBV7-2 and TRBJ2-7; the match to TRBD2 covers 10 bases. The CDR3 runs 14 residues. Germline V gene data show CDR1 as SGHTA and CDR2 as FQGNSA. Trimming took 5 bases from V and 5 from J; bases not matched to a gene: 6. In nucleotides, the CDR3 is TGTGCCAGCAGCGTACCACTAGCGGGGAACGAGCAGTACTTC. It encodes CASSVPLAGNEQYF.

A single count supports this clone. The chain has TRBV7-4 and TRBJ2-7; no clear D. Germline V CDR1 and CDR2: SGHVT, SQSDAQ. V lost 11 bases and J lost 5, with 16 bases in between. The CDR3 is made up of 12 amino acids. CDR3 bases: TGTGCCCAGCTGGGCCTCTCTCACGAGCAGTACTTC. It yields the protein CAQLGLSHEQYF.

The chain links TRBV4-2 to TRBJ1-3; D possibly corresponds to TRBD1 (6 bases). Germline assignment: CDR1 LGHNA and CDR2 YNFKEQ. Trimming stripped 3 bases from V and 3 bases from J, with 15 bases between. The length of the CDR3 is 16 residues. The CDR3 sequence is CASSQQGTYLGNTIYF. DNA for the CDR3: TGTGCCAGCAGCCAGCAGGGGACATACCTTGGAAACACCATATATTTT.

V is TRBV27 and J is TRBJ1-1; 10 nucleotides line up with TRBD1. CDR1 is MNHEY and CDR2 is SMNVEV in the germline V gene (reference sequence). V was pared by 5 bases and J by 1 base, with 1 base of the junction left unmatched. The CDR3 totals 14 residues. The CDR3 is CASSRTGGNTEAFF. The CDR3 DNA reads TGTGCCAGCAGTCGGACAGGGGGGAACACTGAAGCTTTCTTT.

A word on this clone: The germline gene is not matched at one end of the junction; a read error may be the cause. The CDR3: CASRLTGNNQPQHF. The CDR3 DNA follows: TGTGCCAGCCGCTTGACAGGAAACAATCAGCCCCAGCATTTT. V gene TRBV5-8 combines with J gene TRBJ1-5; tentatively, D is TRBD1 (6 bases). Per the germline V gene, CDR1 is SGHTS and CDR2 is YDEGEE. The CDR3 has 14 amino acids.

This rearrangement joins TRBV27 to TRBJ1-6, with 9 nucleotides matching TRBD1. V trimming: 9 bases; J trimming: 8 bases; junction bases outside the gene matches: 5. Germline values: CDR1 MNHEY, CDR2 SMNVEV (reference sequence). There are 13 residues in the CDR3. Here the CDR3 DNA reads TGTGCCAGTCGGGACAGGGTTTATTCACCCCTCCACTTT. Protein: CASRDRVYSPLHF.

Only a few counts were recorded for this clone. The rearrangement uses TRBV9 and TRBJ1-3; D not resolved. The CDR3 length is 15 residues. Germline V lookup: CDR1 SGDLS, CDR2 YYNGEE. The germline V and J ends were trimmed by 4 bases and 3 bases, with 14 bases remaining between them. The CDR3, as DNA: TGTGCCAGCAGCTCCCCGGGAAGAGATGGAAACACCATATATTTT. Translating gives CASSSPGRDGNTIYF.

V and J are TRBV19 and TRBJ1-6; the D gene is possibly TRBD1 (5 bases). Per the germline V gene, CDR1 is LNHDA and CDR2 is SQIVND (reference sequence). The V end lost 7 bases, the J end lost 6 bases, and 10 bases lay between the germline ends. This CDR3 region has 13 residues. The CDR3 reads CASKGQGNSPLHF. In DNA, the CDR3 is TGTGCCAGTAAGGGGCAGGGTAATTCACCCCTCCACTTT. The full variable domain, in which reference TRBV19 and TRBJ1-6 provide the parts outside the CDR3, is DGGITQSPKYLFRKEGQNVTLSCEQNLNHDAMYWYRQDPGQGLRLIYYSQIVNDFQKGDIAEGYSVSREKKESFPLTVTSAQKNPTAFYLCASKGQGNSPLHFGNGTRLTVT.

This sequence joins TRBV6-6 and TRBJ1-6; tentative D call: TRBD1 (6 bases). This CDR3 region has 16 residues. V lost 8 bases to trimming and J lost 2 bases, with 16 bases between them. The germline CDR1 and CDR2 sequences are MNHNY and SVGAGI (reference sequence). The CDR3 here is CASGTQGVPYNSPLHF. In nucleotides, the CDR3 is TGTGCCAGCGGAACACAGGGAGTCCCCTATAATTCACCCCTCCACTTT.